This TCR beta chain stems from a study of OX40 agonist ivuxolimab in advanced cancers. Study context: Given to patients was ivuxolimab, an agonistic anti-OX40 (CD134) antibody. Partial responses were recorded for three patients, including one with hepatocellular carcinoma and two with cutaneous melanoma.

Study-level findings and limits: Average numbers of expanded clones were greater in CD8+ T cells than in CD4+.

Any history of autoimmune disease or systemic immunosuppression disqualified patients. Measured with immunoSEQ multiplex PCR; TCRdb has only the in-frame clones, and not every one. The table shows roughly 70,000 clones, with 65% to 90% occurring only once. Note on this clone: What it binds is unknown.

Between the trimmed V and J ends, which lost 3 bases and 4 bases, there was a span of 16 bases. The CDR3 spans 16 residues. CDR1 is KGHSH, CDR2 LQKENI, per germline. This chain links TRBV18 with TRBJ2-1, with a weak D call TRBD2 (7 bases). The sample consisted of CD4+ or CD8+ T cells sorted from blood, taken in a trial of the OX40 agonist ivuxolimab. The receptor comes from an adult with an advanced solid tumor such as melanoma, head and neck, liver or kidney cancer. DNA of the CDR3: TGTGCCAGCTCACCCCCCGGGGGGCTAACGTACAATGAGCAGTTCTTC. This translates into CASSPPGGLTYNEQFF.